A selection of T cell receptor beta chains follows, all from one sample in a study of cytomegalovirus exposure and HLA in healthy donors. The repertoire was sequenced with immunoSEQ multiplex PCR; TCRdb's copy has only in-frame clones and lacks some. The repertoire holds 100,000 to 150,000 clones, with around 70% as singletons. Specimen: PBMCs. Receptors originate from a male donor in good health and CMV-seronegative. The conserved cysteine and the conserved F or W are not part of the CDR3 here. Size values are once, few and many counts, or a class for expanded clones, and some rows have none.

TRBV28 | NA | ASKTYGHFNYGYT
TRBV15 | NA | ATWDRGYGYT
TRBV2 | NA | ASSAGLALYEQY
TRBV29-1 | NA | SVGGPTNEKLF
TRBV5-4 | NA | ASSSAGETQY
TRBV19 | NA | ASSIPRQLSNQPQH
TRBV2 | NA | ASSENRGEQY
TRBV7-2 | NA | ASSAGTSVTGELF
TRBV2 | NA | ASSFLGAGNQPQH
TRBV6-6 | NA | ATSGEGGNQPQH
TRBV4-3 | NA | ASSQDSGSYEQY
TRBV7-2 | NA | ASSLGTGGEKLF
TRBV27 | NA | ASSRGGSSYNEQF
TRBV5-6 | NA | ASSLGAGQGWQETQY
TRBV10-3 | few | AISERGGGTEAF
TRBV2 | NA | ASSAGLATGELF
TRBV27 | few | ASSRGAGELF
TRBV29-1 | NA | SVESGRRGGYT
TRBV5-6 | NA | ASSPGTSGWQETQY
TRBV9 | once | ASSAGLGGANEQF
TRBV30 | NA | AWRGTGGQLSTDTQY
TRBV19 | once | ASSDRDPGEQY
TRBV12-2 | once | ADLGGMNTEAF
TRBV28 | NA | ASSSQGFYGYT
TRBV30 | NA | AWSTTAGTAYGYT
TRBV6-1 | NA | ASQLESFTDTQY
TRBV7-2 | few | ASSLKGAIEQY
TRBV7-9 | NA | ASSLGFLQGEKLF
TRBV19 | NA | ASSSSGGTDEQY
TRBV13 | NA | ASSLVGTGVGDTQY